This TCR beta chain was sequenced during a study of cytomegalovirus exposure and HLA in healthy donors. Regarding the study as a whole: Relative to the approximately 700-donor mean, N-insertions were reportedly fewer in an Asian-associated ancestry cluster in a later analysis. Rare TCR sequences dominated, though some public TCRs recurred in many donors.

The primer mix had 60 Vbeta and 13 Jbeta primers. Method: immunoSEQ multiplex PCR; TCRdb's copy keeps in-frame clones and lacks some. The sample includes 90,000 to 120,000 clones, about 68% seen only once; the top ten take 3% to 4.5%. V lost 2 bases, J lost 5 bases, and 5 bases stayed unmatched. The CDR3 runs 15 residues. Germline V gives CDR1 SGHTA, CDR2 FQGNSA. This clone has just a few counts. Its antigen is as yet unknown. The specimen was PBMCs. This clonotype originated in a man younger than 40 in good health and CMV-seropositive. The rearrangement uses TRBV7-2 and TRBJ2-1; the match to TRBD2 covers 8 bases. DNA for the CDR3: TGTGCCAGCAGCTTATACGGCGGGGGGAACAATGAGCAGTTCTTC. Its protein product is CASSLYGGGNNEQFF.